This section outlines one T cell receptor beta chain sequence together with its context. Its antigen is undetermined. The sample belongs to a study of radiation and T cells in renal cell carcinoma. At the level of the study: Nephrectomy followed 15 Gy stereotactic body radiation by 4 weeks.

The method was immunoSEQ multiplex PCR; TCRdb's version includes in-frame clones alone and lacks a portion of them. Of about 150,000 clones listed, 87% are singletons. CDR3 length equals 14 residues. CDR1 is MGHDK and CDR2 is SYGVNS in the germline V gene. The V segment lost 7 bases and the J segment 8 bases; nucleotides outside the gene matches: 7. Study-wide results and limits: From baseline, blood top tumor clonotypes peaked at 2 weeks post-radiation.

The time point is: blood 2 weeks post-SBRT. Treatment specified: 15 Gy SBRT to primary tumor, nephrectomy 4 weeks later. The sequences come from blood, collected from a patient whose treatment included radiotherapy and nephrectomy. The V gene is TRBV25-1, the J gene TRBJ1-6; 8 bases fit TRBD1. The receptor was derived from a woman aged 45 to 65 with renal cell carcinoma. For the CDR3, the DNA is TGTGCCAGCACTCCAGGGGGCGCTTATTCACCCCTCCACTTT. It translates to CASTPGGAYSPLHF.